The subject of this entry is one T cell receptor (beta chain). Its antigen is unidentified. Naive CD4+ cells were CD45RA-selected; the remaining cells were memory. These data belong to a study of shared clonotypes between healthy human individuals. Execution of the assay was at deep level. Here immunoSEQ multiplex PCR was the method, and the copy in TCRdb shows in-frame clones only, minus some. The data hold under 1,100,000 clones, with around 75% observed a single time. General study points: Some clonotypes were shared by all four sorted-subset donors, while others were not shared. The non-shared ones had lower generation probabilities than the shared ones. Sequencing depth was expected to affect clonotype sharing among donors.

Sequencing was done on a sample of memory CD4+ T cells sorted from blood. The subset here: CD45RA-negative fraction. The receptor comes from a man in his late teens or twenties in good health.

CDR3 coding DNA: TGTGCCAGCAGATATGGGCAGGGGGCGAGTTACGAGCAGTACTTC. Amino acids: CASRYGQGASYEQYF. The chain uses TRBV6-1 and TRBJ2-7; 8 bases fit TRBD1. The CDR3 covers 15 residues. Germline assignment: CDR1 MNHNS and CDR2 SASEGT. V lost 6 bases and J lost 4; bases outside the gene matches: 11.